What follows are 32 T cell receptor beta chains derived from one specimen sequenced in a study of neurological immune-mediated disorders. Each CDR3 protein is one row after TCRdb ran MiXCR on the 5' RACE reads. This table has about 62,000 distinct CDR3 sequences, roughly 3.5% appearing once. Sequenced sample: PBMCs. The origin of the receptors is a woman aged 50 to 65 with multiple sclerosis.

This clonotype was seen ten or more times. The V call is TRBV14, the J call TRBJ2-7; D call uncertain. CDR3 length: 11 amino acids. V lost 3 bases and J 4 bases, leaving 4 bases between the germline ends. The germline V gene has CDR1 SGHDN and CDR2 FVKESK. The CDR3 here is CASSHGYEQYF. The CDR3 DNA reads as TGTGCCAGCAGCCATGGTTACGAGCAGTACTTC.

This clonotype was seen many times. V and J are TRBV10-3 and TRBJ1-3; perhaps TRBD1 as D (5 bases). Trimming removed 6 bases from V and 0 bases from J, with 12 bases in between. This CDR3 is built from 15 residues. Germline CDR1 ENHRY, CDR2 SYGVKD. CDR3 region: CAISEWGGSGNTIYF. The CDR3, as DNA: TGTGCCATCAGCGAATGGGGGGGCTCTGGAAACACCATATATTTT.

This clonotype was observed many times. The chain uses TRBV18 and TRBJ1-5; TRBD1 is a possible D gene (5 bases). This CDR3 contains 13 residues. The V gene's germline CDR1 is KGHSH and CDR2 LQKENI. Trimming removed 3 bases at V and 5 bases at J, with 8 bases between. CDR3 DNA sequence: TGTGCCAGCTCACCCGACAGATATCAGCCCCAGCATTTT. It yields the protein CASSPDRYQPQHF.

This clonotype was detected once. One end of the junction is discordant with germline, which a read error may explain. CDR3 protein: CASIQGGWSQPQNF. CDR3 coding DNA: TGTGCCAGCATCCAGGGGGGGTGGAGTCAGCCCCAGAATTTT. The gene calls are TRBV6-2 or TRBV6-3 and TRBJ1-5, with 7 bases that match TRBD1. Germline CDR1 and CDR2: MNHEY and SVGEGT. The CDR3 contains 14 residues.

About this clonotype: A read error is possible here, since a much larger clone lies one base away. The chain joins TRBV7-2 to TRBJ2-2, with 9 bases lining up with TRBD1. Germline CDR1 and CDR2: SGHTA and FQGNSA. J gave up 7 bases and V 5 bases, and 8 bases lay outside the gene matches. There are 15 residues in the CDR3. CDR3 bases: TGTGCCAGCAGCCCTGCACAGGGGGCAGTCGGGGAGCTGTTTTTT. Amino acid sequence: CASSPAQGAVGELFF. The full variable domain, its missing parts supplied by reference TRBV7-2 and TRBJ2-2, is GAGVSQSPSNKVTEKGKDVELRCDPISGHTALYWYRQSLGQGLEFLIYFQGNSAPDKSGLPSDRFSAERTGGSVSTLTIQRTQQEDSAVYLCASSPAQGAVGELFFGEGSRLTVL.

This clonotype was picked up a small number of times. The chain uses TRBV20-1 and TRBJ2-7; 11 bases are shared with TRBD2. Germline loops: CDR1 DFQATT, CDR2 SNEGSKA (reference sequence). This CDR3 region has 14 residues. The V segment lost 5 bases and the J segment 2 bases; nucleotides outside the gene matches: 5. In DNA, the CDR3 is TGCAGTGCTTTAAAGACTAGCGGGGCCTACGAGCAGTACTTC. Encoded protein: CSALKTSGAYEQYF.

This clonotype appeared many times. DNA for the CDR3: TGTGCCAGCAGCCATAGGCTAGCGGGAGTGTGGTCCTACAATGAGCAGTTCTTC. Residues: CASSHRLAGVWSYNEQFF. The chain employs TRBV3-1 and TRBJ2-1; TRBD2 agrees at 10 bases. The CDR3 has 18 residues. Per germline, CDR1 LGHDT and CDR2 YNNKEL (reference sequence). J was trimmed by 1 base and V by 3 bases; bases with no gene match: 9.

In its sample, this clonotype was seen a few times. This chain joins TRBV20-1 and TRBJ2-3, with D possibly being TRBD2 (7 bases). With 5 bases removed from V and 4 bases from J, the gap between germline ends came to 16 bases. Germline CDR1 DFQATT, CDR2 SNEGSKA (reference sequence). The CDR3 is 14 amino acids. The CDR3 coding sequence is TGCAGTGCTGCCGAGGGGGGGCCCGCAGATACGCAGTATTTT. It encodes CSAAEGGPADTQYF.

This clonotype appeared many times. This chain links TRBV7-2 with TRBJ2-5; tentatively, D is TRBD2 (6 bases). Germline CDR1 SGHTA, CDR2 FQGNSA. The CDR3 has 13 amino acids. The germline V and J ends were trimmed by 5 bases and 5 bases, with 12 bases remaining between them. The CDR3 DNA is TGTGCCAGCAGCCCCGGAGGGCACGAGACCCAGTACTTC. This codes for CASSPGGHETQYF.

Many counts were recorded for this clonotype. This chain links TRBV4-2 with TRBJ2-7, with 13 bases aligning to TRBD2. There are 15 residues in the CDR3. In germline, CDR1 is LGHNA, CDR2 YNFKEQ. The ends lost 3 bases at V and 2 bases at J; junction bases unmatched: 1. The CDR3 is CASSQGLAGPYEQYF. The CDR3 DNA reads as TGTGCCAGCAGCCAGGGACTAGCGGGACCCTACGAGCAGTACTTC.

This clonotype was observed many times. The chain uses TRBV5-1 and TRBJ2-1; 9 bases agree with TRBD1. Germline values: CDR1 SGHRS, CDR2 YFSETQ. The CDR3 has 14 residues. Germline trimming cut 2 bases from V and 5 bases from J; bases unmatched to any gene: 2. The CDR3 here is CASSLRTGDNEQFF. The DNA for the CDR3 is TGCGCCAGCAGCTTACGGACAGGGGACAATGAGCAGTTCTTC.

This clonotype was recorded at least ten times. The chain links TRBV4-3 to TRBJ1-2, with TRBD1 matching 7 bases. The germline V gene has CDR1 LGHNA and CDR2 YSLEER. The CDR3 has 15 amino acids. V lost 0 bases to trimming and J lost 5 bases; unmatched junction nucleotides: 6. CDR3 coding DNA: TGCGCCAGCAGCCAAGACGCCGGGACAGAATATGGCTACACCTTC. Protein: CASSQDAGTEYGYTF.

This clonotype has a count of ten or more. The chain joins TRBV5-1 to TRBJ2-7; 9 nucleotides agree with TRBD1. The CDR3 has 17 amino acids. The V gene end was trimmed by 4 bases and the J gene end by 3 bases; junction bases not matched to a gene: 14. The germline CDR1 and CDR2 sequences are SGHRS and YFSETQ. The CDR3: CASSPERGQGSYYEQYF. CDR3 DNA: TGCGCCAGCAGCCCTGAGCGGGGACAGGGTAGTTACTACGAGCAGTACTTC.

This clonotype was detected ten times or more. The rearrangement uses TRBV3-1 and TRBJ2-1; 7 bases are shared with TRBD1. V shed 3 bases, J shed 7 bases, and the junction held 3 bases outside the gene matches. Germline V gives CDR1 LGHDT, CDR2 YNNKEL (reference sequence). The CDR3 has 13 amino acids. The CDR3 reads CASSQVTGNEQFF. CDR3 DNA sequence: TGTGCCAGCAGCCAGGTGACAGGGAATGAGCAGTTCTTC.

In its sample, this clonotype was seen many times. V usage is TRBV20-1 and J usage is TRBJ2-3; 7 bases map to TRBD2. CDR3 length equals 15 residues. The J segment lost 4 bases and the V segment lost 3 bases, leaving 10 bases of the junction unmatched. Germline-derived CDR1 and CDR2 are DFQATT and SNEGSKA (reference sequence). CDR3 nucleotide sequence: TGCAGTGCTAGTGGGGACTACCTCACCTCAGATACGCAGTATTTT. Its translation: CSASGDYLTSDTQYF.

This clonotype was found many times. The rearrangement uses TRBV27 and TRBJ2-1, with a possible D match to TRBD2 (6 bases). The CDR3 is 15 residues long. Germline CDR1 and CDR2: MNHEY and SMNVEV (reference sequence). Trimming shortened V by 6 bases and J by 5 bases, and 17 bases separated the two germline ends. The CDR3 region is CASRGLLTRNNEQFF. The DNA for the CDR3 is TGTGCCAGCAGGGGGCTTTTGACTAGGAACAATGAGCAGTTCTTC.

This clonotype was observed many times. J is TRBJ2-2 and V is TRBV20-1, with D possibly being TRBD1 (6 bases). With 6 bases removed from V and 8 bases from J, the gap between germline ends came to 19 bases. Germline CDR1 is DFQATT and CDR2 is SNEGSKA (reference sequence). This CDR3 region has 14 residues. The CDR3 DNA follows: TGCAGTGCGAACGACAGGTCTAGATGGGGGGAGCTGTTTTTT. This encodes CSANDRSRWGELFF.

This clonotype occurred many times. Its ends do not fully match the called genes, so a read error is possible. This chain joins TRBV5-6 and TRBJ1-5, with 9 bases that match TRBD1. The germline CDR1 and CDR2 sequences are SGHDT and YYEEEE. The CDR3 sequence is 17 residues long. CDR3 amino acids: CASSLRRTGAFNQPQNF. DNA for the CDR3: TGTGCCAGCAGCTTACGACGGACAGGGGCTTTCAATCAGCCCCAGAATTTT.

A few counts support this clonotype. V usage is TRBV19 and J usage is TRBJ1-1, with 7 bases that match TRBD1. The CDR3 totals 15 residues. CDR1 LNHDA and CDR2 SQIVND come from the germline V gene (reference sequence). After removal of 5 bases from V and 1 base from J, the junction contained 7 bases not matched to a gene. The CDR3 DNA sequence: TGTGCCAGTAGTGCCGGGACAGCCAAGAACACTGAAGCTTTCTTT. The encoded protein is CASSAGTAKNTEAFF. Drawing the rest from reference TRBV19 and TRBJ1-1, the complete variable domain is DGGITQSPKYLFRKEGQNVTLSCEQNLNHDAMYWYRQDPGQGLRLIYYSQIVNDFQKGDIAEGYSVSREKKESFPLTVTSAQKNPTAFYLCASSAGTAKNTEAFFGQGTRLTVV.

This clonotype qualifies as medium-sized. The rearrangement uses TRBV4-3 and TRBJ2-7, with D possibly TRBD1 on 5 matching bases. CDR1 and CDR2 (germline): LGHNA, YSLEER. The CDR3 runs 14 residues. The ends were cut back, 1 base at V and 6 bases at J, with 13 bases in the middle. The CDR3 DNA reads as TGCGCCAGCAGCCAAGTAGTACAGGTTCGCGAGCAGTACTTC. Amino acid sequence: CASSQVVQVREQYF.

This clonotype showed up many times. This chain links TRBV11-1 with TRBJ2-2; D is possibly TRBD2 (5 bases). Germline V gene sequence: CDR1 SGHAT, CDR2 FQDESV (reference sequence). With 5 bases removed from V and 6 bases from J, the gap between germline ends came to 10 bases. The CDR3 length is 13 residues. The CDR3 region is CASSASWAGELFF. The DNA of the CDR3 is TGTGCCAGCAGCGCTAGCTGGGCCGGGGAGCTGTTTTTT. The whole variable domain, remainder taken from reference TRBV11-1 and TRBJ2-2, is EAEVAQSPRYKITEKSQAVAFWCDPISGHATLYWYRQILGQGPELLVQFQDESVVDDSQLPKDRFSAERLKGVDSTLKIQPAELGDSAMYLCASSASWAGELFFGEGSRLTVL.

In its sample, this clonotype was seen a few times. The CDR3 does not end in the conserved phenylalanine or tryptophan, so this is likely a read error. The chain links TRBV11-2 to TRBJ2-5; 8 nucleotides line up with TRBD1. The length of the CDR3 is 14 residues. CDR1 and CDR2 (germline): SGHAT, FQNNGV. J gave up 2 bases and V 5 bases, and 4 bases lay outside the gene matches. CDR3 in DNA: TGTGCCAGCAGCAAATGGACAGGGCAAGAGACCCAGTACTGC. As protein: CASSKWTGQETQYC.

This clonotype was observed a handful of times. At one boundary the junction diverges from the germline segment, which might be a read error. The chain combines TRBV20-1 with TRBJ1-6, with TRBD1 matching over 7 bases. The length of the CDR3 is 17 residues. Germline V gene data show CDR1 as DFQATT and CDR2 as SNEGSKA (reference sequence). CDR3 residues: CSARGGRTGTDNSPLNF. CDR3 coding DNA: TGCAGTGCTAGAGGGGGCCGCACCGGGACAGATAATTCACCCCTCAACTTT.

This clonotype was seen repeatedly, ten times or more. V and J are TRBV12-3 or TRBV12-4 and TRBJ1-2, with D hard to call. This CDR3 comprises 11 residues. Trimming removed 4 bases at V and 5 bases at J, with 5 bases between. This CDR3 is CASSSAYGYTF. The CDR3, as DNA: TGTGCCAGCAGTTCGGCTTATGGCTACACCTTC.

This clonotype was counted ten times or more. CDR3 region: CASTLAGGPGGELFF. The CDR3 DNA reads TGCGCCAGCACCCTAGCGGGAGGGCCAGGCGGGGAGCTGTTTTTT. V and J are TRBV5-1 and TRBJ2-2; 12 bases align to TRBD2. Germline V CDR1 and CDR2: SGHRS, YFSETQ. Losses at the gene ends were 6 bases for V and 7 bases for J; bases not matched to a gene: 7. The CDR3 totals 15 residues.

This clonotype was counted many times. J is TRBJ2-3 and V is TRBV12-3 or TRBV12-4; D gene uncertain. Trimming shortened V by 3 bases and J by 0 bases, and 4 bases separated the two germline ends. The CDR3 extends over 13 amino acids. For the CDR3, the DNA is TGTGCCAGCAGTTTCCTCAGCACAGATACGCAGTATTTT. This gives the protein CASSFLSTDTQYF.

This clonotype was detected ten times or more. V is TRBV12-3 or TRBV12-4 and J is TRBJ2-1, with 9 nucleotides matching TRBD2. V lost 4 bases to trimming and J lost 12 bases; unmatched junction nucleotides: 4. The CDR3 has 12 amino acids. The CDR3 DNA reads as TGTGCCAGCAGTTCCGCGGGAGGGGGGCAGTTCTTC. Translated: CASSSAGGGQFF.

This clonotype was observed many times. The chain uses TRBV29-1 and TRBJ1-1; D remains unclear. Trimming pared 4 bases from V and 1 base from J, leaving 7 bases between. Per the germline V gene, CDR1 is SQVTM and CDR2 is ANQGSEA. The length of the CDR3 is 12 residues. The CDR3 nucleotides are TGCAGCGTTGTGACCGGGAACACTGAAGCTTTCTTT. Translation: CSVVTGNTEAFF.

In its sample, this clonotype was seen many times. The chain uses TRBV7-6 and TRBJ2-7; maybe TRBD2 (6 bases). Germline CDR1 and CDR2: SGHVS and FNYEAQ. Trimming shortened V by 5 bases and J by 0 bases, and 14 bases separated the two germline ends. This CDR3 is built from 15 residues. CDR3 sequence: CASSPSGGSSYEQYF. As DNA, the CDR3 is TGTGCCAGCAGCCCCAGTGGGGGGAGCTCCTACGAGCAGTACTTC.

In its sample, this clonotype was seen many times. V and J are TRBV5-1 and TRBJ2-6; no reliable D call. The germline V and J ends were trimmed by 4 bases and 0 bases, with 8 bases remaining between them. Germline V lookup: CDR1 SGHRS, CDR2 YFSETQ. CDR3 size: 15 residues. This CDR3 reads CASSTSGSGANVLTF. CDR3 DNA: TGCGCCAGCAGCACCTCAGGCTCTGGGGCCAACGTCCTGACTTTC.

In this sample, this clonotype turned up many times. This chain connects TRBV2 to TRBJ1-3; D is unclear. CDR1 is SNHLY, CDR2 FYNNEI, per germline. V was pared by 7 bases and J by 0 bases, with 10 bases between. The CDR3 has 14 residues. The CDR3 DNA sequence: TGTGCCAGCAAACCCAGCCACTCTGGAAACACCATATATTTT. As protein: CASKPSHSGNTIYF.

This clonotype was recorded many times. The J gene is TRBJ2-1, the V gene TRBV3-1; 7 bases map to TRBD2. This CDR3 comprises 15 residues. Germline lookup yields CDR1 LGHDT and CDR2 YNNKEL (reference sequence). J was trimmed by 5 bases and V by 2 bases; bases with no gene match: 6. DNA for the CDR3: TGTGCCAGCAGCCAAACTTCTAGCGGCCACAATGAGCAGTTCTTC. Translated: CASSQTSSGHNEQFF.